The present entry profiles one T cell receptor beta chain with its context. The antigen is unknown. The data derive from a study of T-cell memory formation after mild COVID-19. Study-level results: Researchers found some responding clones in pre-infection memory, a sign that cross-reactive memory joined.

The CDR3 sequence is 12 residues long. Between the trimmed V and J ends, which lost 2 bases and 0 bases, there was a span of 4 bases. Germline assignment: CDR1 DFQATT and CDR2 SNEGSKA (reference sequence). Each CDR3 protein is one row after TCRdb ran MiXCR on the 5' RACE reads. Seen here are about 170,000 distinct CDR3 sequences, roughly 13% observed once, and the top ten hold approximately 3.6%. The J gene is TRBJ1-2, the V gene TRBV20-1; unclear D gene. This TCR was recovered from a man aged 18 to 29 who had mild COVID-19 (a few samples of this study predate the infection). Cell type and time point are not known. Source material: PBMCs or a T cell subset sorted from them (not recorded which). The CDR3 DNA follows: TGCAGTGCTAGAACAGCTAACTATGGCTACACCTTC. It translates to CSARTANYGYTF.